Below, 8 T cell receptor beta chains from the same sample are listed, as sequenced in a study of shared clonotypes between healthy human individuals (dated by TCRdb to the early 2020s). Libraries came from the immunoSEQ multiplex PCR assay. In TCRdb, the immuneACCESS table is reduced to in-frame sequences with V and J assigned. These tables do not hold every clone; where another copy was compared, an unresolved V gene accounts for under half, and the others remain unexplained. The sample includes fewer than 700,000 clones, with about 80% observed a single time. The ten largest clones capture around 13% of the sample. The sequenced sample was PBMCs. The source of these receptors is a middle-aged woman in good health. Some clones in this sample may be carry-over from other donors' samples.

This chain connects TRBV7-2 to TRBJ1-1, with 8 bases matching TRBD1. Germline loops: CDR1 SGHTA, CDR2 FQGNSA. The length of the CDR3 is 15 residues. V gave up 4 bases and J gave up 0 bases; unmatched junction bases: 4. The CDR3 reads CASSSQGGMNTEAFF. As DNA, the CDR3 is TGTGCCAGCAGCTCACAGGGGGGTATGAACACTGAAGCTTTCTTT.

The chain links TRBV25-1 to TRBJ2-1; 11 positions agree with TRBD2. This CDR3 has 13 residues. CDR1 and CDR2 from the germline V gene are MGHDK and SYGVNS. J was trimmed by 15 bases and V by 3 bases; bases with no gene match: 7. The CDR3 DNA follows: TGTGCCAGCAGTGAGGCCACTAGCGGGAGTCCGTTCTTC. It is translated as CASSEATSGSPFF.

The J gene is TRBJ2-7, the V gene TRBV5-4, with 9 bases fitting TRBD2. This CDR3 is 15 amino acids long. The germline V gene has CDR1 SGHNT and CDR2 YYREEE (reference sequence). After removal of 3 bases from V and 2 bases from J, the junction contained 6 bases not matched to a gene. This CDR3 is CASSYSGSPPYEQYF. The CDR3 DNA follows: TGTGCCAGCAGCTATAGCGGGAGTCCACCCTACGAGCAGTACTTC.

The chain carries TRBV14 and TRBJ1-1; no clear D. The CDR3 has 13 residues. The V and J ends lost 4 bases and 3 bases respectively, with 9 bases between them. The germline CDR1 and CDR2 sequences are SGHDN and FVKESK. Here the CDR3 reads CASSLTQDTEAFF. CDR3 coding DNA: TGTGCCAGCAGCCTTACGCAGGACACTGAAGCTTTCTTT.

The chain couples TRBV21-1 to TRBJ2-7; whether TRBD2, the table's D call, matches the DNA was not checked. TRBV21-1 is a pseudogene. The CDR3 runs to 18 residues. The CDR3 sequence is CASSTGHLTSFPLIEQYF. The CDR3 DNA is TGTGCCAGCAGCACAGGACATCTGACTAGTTTCCCCCTAATAGAGCAGTACTTC.

The chain combines TRBV28 with TRBJ2-1; D call uncertain. V was shortened by 6 bases and J by 4 bases, with 10 bases between the two germline ends. The CDR3 has 13 amino acids. CDR1 and CDR2 from the germline V gene are MDHEN and SYDVKM. The CDR3 protein is CASRHETYNEQFF. The CDR3, as DNA: TGTGCCAGCAGGCATGAAACATACAATGAGCAGTTCTTC.

J is TRBJ2-1 and V is TRBV7-9, with 10 bases that match TRBD1. This CDR3 region has 16 residues. Germline V gene data show CDR1 as SEHNR and CDR2 as FQNEAQ (reference sequence). CDR3: CVLKITDRGAYNEQFF. CDR3 coding DNA: TGTGTCCTTAAGATAACGGACAGGGGGGCCTACAATGAGCAGTTCTTC.

CDR3 nucleotides: TGTGCCAGCCGGGGAGGGGCGAATCAGCCCCAGCATTTT. This gives the protein CASRGGANQPQHF. The chain has TRBV2 and TRBJ1-5; a possible D gene is TRBD1 (5 bases). The CDR3 length is 13 residues. CDR1 SNHLY and CDR2 FYNNEI come from the germline V gene. V lost 8 bases, J lost 4 bases, and 12 bases lay in between.